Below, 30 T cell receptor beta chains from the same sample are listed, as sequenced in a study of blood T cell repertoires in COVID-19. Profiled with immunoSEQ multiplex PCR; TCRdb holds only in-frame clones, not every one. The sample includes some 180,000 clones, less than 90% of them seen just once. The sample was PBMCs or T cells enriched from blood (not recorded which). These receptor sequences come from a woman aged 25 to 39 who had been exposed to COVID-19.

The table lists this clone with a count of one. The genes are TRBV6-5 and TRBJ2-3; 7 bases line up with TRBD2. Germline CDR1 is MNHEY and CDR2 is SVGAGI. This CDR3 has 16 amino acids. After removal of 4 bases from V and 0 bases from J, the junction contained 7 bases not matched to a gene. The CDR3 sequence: CASSSFREVSTDTQYF. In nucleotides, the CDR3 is TGTGCCAGCAGTTCATTCCGGGAGGTTAGCACAGATACGCAGTATTTT.

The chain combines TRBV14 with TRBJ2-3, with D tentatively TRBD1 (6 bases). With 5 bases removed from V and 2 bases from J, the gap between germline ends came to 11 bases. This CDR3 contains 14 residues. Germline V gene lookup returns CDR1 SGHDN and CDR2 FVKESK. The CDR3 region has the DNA TGTGCCAGCAGCGGGGGACAACTCACAGATACGCAGTATTTT. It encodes CASSGGQLTDTQYF.

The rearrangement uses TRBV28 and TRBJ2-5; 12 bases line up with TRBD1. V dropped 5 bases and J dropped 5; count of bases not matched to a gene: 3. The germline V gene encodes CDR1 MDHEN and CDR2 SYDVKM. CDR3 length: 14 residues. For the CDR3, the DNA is TGTGCCAGCAGTGGGACAGGGGGCAAGGAGACCCAGTACTTC. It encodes CASSGTGGKETQYF.

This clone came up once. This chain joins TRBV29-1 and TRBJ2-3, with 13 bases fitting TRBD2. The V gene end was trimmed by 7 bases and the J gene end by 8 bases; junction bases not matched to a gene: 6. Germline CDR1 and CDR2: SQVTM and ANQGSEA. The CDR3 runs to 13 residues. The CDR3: CSATSGGAGTQYF. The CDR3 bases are TGCAGCGCCACTAGCGGGGGGGCGGGTACGCAGTATTTT.

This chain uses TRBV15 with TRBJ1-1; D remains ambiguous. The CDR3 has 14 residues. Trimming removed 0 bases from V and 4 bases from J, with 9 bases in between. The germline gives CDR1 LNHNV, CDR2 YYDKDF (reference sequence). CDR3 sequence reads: CATSRDSRGTEAFF. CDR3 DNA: TGTGCCACCAGCAGAGATTCGCGAGGCACTGAAGCTTTCTTT.

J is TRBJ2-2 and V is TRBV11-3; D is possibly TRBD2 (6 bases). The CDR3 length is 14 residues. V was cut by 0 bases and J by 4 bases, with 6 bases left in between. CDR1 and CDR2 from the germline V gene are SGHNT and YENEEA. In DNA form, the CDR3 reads TGTGCCAGCAGCTTAGACGGGGGCACCGGGGAGCTGTTTTTT. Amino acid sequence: CASSLDGGTGELFF. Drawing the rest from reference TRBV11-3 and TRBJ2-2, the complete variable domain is EAGVVQSPRYKIIEKKQPVAFWCNPISGHNTLYWYLQNLGQGPELLIRYENEEAVDDSQLPKDRFSAERLKGVDSTLKIQPAELGDSAVYLCASSLDGGTGELFFGEGSRLTVL.

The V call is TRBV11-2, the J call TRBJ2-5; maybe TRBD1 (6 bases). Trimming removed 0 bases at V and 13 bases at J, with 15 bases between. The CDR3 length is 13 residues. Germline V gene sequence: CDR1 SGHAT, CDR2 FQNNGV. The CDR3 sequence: CASSLELGQPTYF. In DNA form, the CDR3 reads TGTGCCAGCAGCTTAGAGCTCGGACAGCCGACGTACTTC.

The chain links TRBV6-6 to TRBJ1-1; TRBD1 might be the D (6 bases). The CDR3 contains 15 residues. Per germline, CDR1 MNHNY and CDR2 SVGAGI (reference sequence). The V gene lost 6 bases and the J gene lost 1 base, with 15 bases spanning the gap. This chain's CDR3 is CASSGVDRKNTEAFF. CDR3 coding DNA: TGTGCCAGCAGCGGCGTGGACAGAAAGAACACTGAAGCTTTCTTT.

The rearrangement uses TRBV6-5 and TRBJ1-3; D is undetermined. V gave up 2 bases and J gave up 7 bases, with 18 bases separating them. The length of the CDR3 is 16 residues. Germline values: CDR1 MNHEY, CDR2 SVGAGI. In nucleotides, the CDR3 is TGTGCCAGCAGTTACCATCGAGTTGTGTTAGTTAACACCATATATTTT. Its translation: CASSYHRVVLVNTIYF.

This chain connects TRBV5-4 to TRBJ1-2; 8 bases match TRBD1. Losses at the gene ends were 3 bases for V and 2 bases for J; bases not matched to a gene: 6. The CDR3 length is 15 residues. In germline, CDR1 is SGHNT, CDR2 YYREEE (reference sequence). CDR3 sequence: CASSSRTGRNYGYTF. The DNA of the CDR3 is TGTGCCAGCAGCTCCAGGACAGGGAGGAACTATGGCTACACCTTC.

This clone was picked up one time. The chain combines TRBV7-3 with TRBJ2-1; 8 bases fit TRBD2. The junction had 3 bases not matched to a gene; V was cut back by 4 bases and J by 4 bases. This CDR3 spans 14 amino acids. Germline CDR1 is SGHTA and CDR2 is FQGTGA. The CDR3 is CASSYSGAYNEQFF. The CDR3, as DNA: TGTGCCAGCAGCTATAGCGGGGCGTACAATGAGCAGTTCTTC.

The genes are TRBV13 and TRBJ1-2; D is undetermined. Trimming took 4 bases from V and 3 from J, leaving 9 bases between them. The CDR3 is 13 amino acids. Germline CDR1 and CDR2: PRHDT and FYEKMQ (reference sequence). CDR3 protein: CASSSDSYYGYTF. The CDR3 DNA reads TGTGCCAGCAGCTCGGACTCATACTATGGCTACACCTTC.

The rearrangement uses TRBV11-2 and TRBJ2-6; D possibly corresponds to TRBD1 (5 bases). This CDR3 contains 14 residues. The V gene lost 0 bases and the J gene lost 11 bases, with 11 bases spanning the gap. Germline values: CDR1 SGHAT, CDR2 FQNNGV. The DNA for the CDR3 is TGTGCCAGCAGCTTAGAAATGGGGCCACACGTCCTGACTTTC. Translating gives CASSLEMGPHVLTF.

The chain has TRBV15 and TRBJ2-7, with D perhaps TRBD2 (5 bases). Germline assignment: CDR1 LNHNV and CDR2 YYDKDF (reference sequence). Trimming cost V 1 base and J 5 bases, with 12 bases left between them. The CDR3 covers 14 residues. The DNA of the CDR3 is TGTGCCACCAGCAGAGCAACGGGATGGGACGAGCAGTACTTC. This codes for CATSRATGWDEQYF.

The CDR3 protein is CASSSGIRDTDTQYF. CDR3 sequence (DNA): TGTGCCAGCAGCTCCGGGATCCGAGACACAGATACGCAGTATTTT. The chain links TRBV11-2 to TRBJ2-3, with D perhaps matching TRBD2 (5 bases). V was shortened by 4 bases and J by 2 bases, with 13 bases between the two germline ends. The CDR3 totals 15 residues. Germline assignment: CDR1 SGHAT and CDR2 FQNNGV. The variable domain in full, with the rest retrieved from reference TRBV11-2 and TRBJ2-3, is EAGVAQSPRYKIIEKRQSVAFWCNPISGHATLYWYQQILGQGPKLLIQFQNNGVVDDSQLPKDRFSAERLKGVDSTLKIQPAKLEDSAVYLCASSSGIRDTDTQYFGPGTRLTVL.

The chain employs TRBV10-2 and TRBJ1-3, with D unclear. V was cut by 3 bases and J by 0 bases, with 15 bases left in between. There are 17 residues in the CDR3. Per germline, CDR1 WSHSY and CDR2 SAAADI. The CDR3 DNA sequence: TGCGCCAGCAGTGATCGGTCTTCGTTAATCTCTGGAAACACCATATATTTT. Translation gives CASSDRSSLISGNTIYF.

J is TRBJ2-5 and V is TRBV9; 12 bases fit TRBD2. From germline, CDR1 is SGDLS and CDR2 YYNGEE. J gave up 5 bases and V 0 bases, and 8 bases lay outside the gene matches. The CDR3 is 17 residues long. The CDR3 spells CASSVGASGGAVETQYF. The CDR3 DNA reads TGTGCCAGCAGCGTAGGGGCTAGCGGGGGGGCTGTGGAGACCCAGTACTTC. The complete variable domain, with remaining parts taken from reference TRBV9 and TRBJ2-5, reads DSGVTQTPKHLITATGQRVTLRCSPRSGDLSVYWYQQSLDQGLQFLIQYYNGEERAKGNILERFSAQQFPDLHSELNLSSLELGDSALYFCASSVGASGGAVETQYFGPGTRLLVL.

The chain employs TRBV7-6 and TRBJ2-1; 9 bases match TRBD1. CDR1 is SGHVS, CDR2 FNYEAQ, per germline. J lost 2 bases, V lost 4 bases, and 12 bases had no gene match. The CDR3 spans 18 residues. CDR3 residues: CASSSDGRDRETYNEQFF. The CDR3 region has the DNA TGTGCCAGCAGCTCGGACGGGCGGGACAGGGAAACCTACAATGAGCAGTTCTTC.

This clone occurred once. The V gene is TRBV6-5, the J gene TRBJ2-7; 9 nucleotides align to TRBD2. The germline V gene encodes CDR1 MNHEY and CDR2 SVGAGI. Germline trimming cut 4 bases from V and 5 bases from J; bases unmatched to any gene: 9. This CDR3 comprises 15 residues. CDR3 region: CASSSGGLASHEQYF. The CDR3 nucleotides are TGTGCCAGCAGTTCAGGGGGACTAGCATCCCACGAGCAGTACTTC.

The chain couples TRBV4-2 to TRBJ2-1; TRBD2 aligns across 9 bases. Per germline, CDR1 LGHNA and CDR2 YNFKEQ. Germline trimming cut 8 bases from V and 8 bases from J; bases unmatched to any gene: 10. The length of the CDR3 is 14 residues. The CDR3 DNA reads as TGTGCCAGCTCAGAGGCTAGCGGGGCCTATGAGCAGTTCTTC. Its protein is CASSEASGAYEQFF.

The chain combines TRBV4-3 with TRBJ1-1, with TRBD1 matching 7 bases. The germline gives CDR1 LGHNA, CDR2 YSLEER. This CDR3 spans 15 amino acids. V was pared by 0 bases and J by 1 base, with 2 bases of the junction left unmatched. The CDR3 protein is CASSQETGRNTEAFF. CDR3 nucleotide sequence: TGCGCCAGCAGCCAAGAGACAGGGCGGAACACTGAAGCTTTCTTT.

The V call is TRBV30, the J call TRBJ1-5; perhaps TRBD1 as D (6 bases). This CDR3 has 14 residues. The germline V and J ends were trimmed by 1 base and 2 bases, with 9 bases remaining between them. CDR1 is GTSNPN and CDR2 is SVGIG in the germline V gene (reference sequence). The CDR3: CAWSGGQGNQPQHF. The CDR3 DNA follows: TGTGCCTGGAGTGGGGGGCAGGGCAATCAGCCCCAGCATTTT.

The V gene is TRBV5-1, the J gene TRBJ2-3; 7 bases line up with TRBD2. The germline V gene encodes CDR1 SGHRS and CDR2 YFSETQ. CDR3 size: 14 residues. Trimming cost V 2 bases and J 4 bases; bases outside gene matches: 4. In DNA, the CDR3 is TGCGCCAGCAGCTTTGGCGGGGGACCAGATACGCAGTATTTT. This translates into CASSFGGGPDTQYF.

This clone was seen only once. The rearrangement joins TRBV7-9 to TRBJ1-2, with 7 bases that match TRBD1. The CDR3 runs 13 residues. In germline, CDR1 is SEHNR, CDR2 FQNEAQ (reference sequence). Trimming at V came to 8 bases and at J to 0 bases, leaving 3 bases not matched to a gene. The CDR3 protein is CASLGQTNYGYTF. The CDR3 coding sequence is TGTGCCAGCTTGGGACAGACTAACTATGGCTACACCTTC.

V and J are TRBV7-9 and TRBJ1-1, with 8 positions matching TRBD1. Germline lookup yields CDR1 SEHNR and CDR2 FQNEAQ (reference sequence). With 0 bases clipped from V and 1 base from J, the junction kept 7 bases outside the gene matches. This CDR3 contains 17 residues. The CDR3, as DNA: TGTGCCAGCAGCTTAGCGTTTGTGGGACAGGAGAACACTGAAGCTTTCTTT. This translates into CASSLAFVGQENTEAFF.

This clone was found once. The CDR3 protein is CSALTGLANETQYF. The DNA for the CDR3 is TGCAGCGCCTTAACGGGACTAGCTAATGAGACCCAGTACTTC. The chain carries TRBV29-1 and TRBJ2-5, with 9 bases aligning to TRBD2. Per germline, CDR1 SQVTM and CDR2 ANQGSEA. V lost 7 bases to trimming and J lost 5 bases; unmatched junction nucleotides: 11. CDR3 length equals 14 residues. The whole variable domain, filled in from reference TRBV29-1 and TRBJ2-5, reads SAVISQKPSRDICQRGTSLTIQCQVDSQVTMMFWYRQQPGQSLTLIATANQGSEATYESGFVIDKFPISRPNLTFSTLTVSNMSPEDSSIYLCSALTGLANETQYFGPGTRLLVL.

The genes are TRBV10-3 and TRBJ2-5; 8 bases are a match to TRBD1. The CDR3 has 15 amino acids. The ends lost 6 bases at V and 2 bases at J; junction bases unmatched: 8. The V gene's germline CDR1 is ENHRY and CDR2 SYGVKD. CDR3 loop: CAIRGDRPKQETQYF. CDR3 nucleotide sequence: TGTGCCATCAGGGGGGACAGGCCGAAGCAAGAGACCCAGTACTTC.

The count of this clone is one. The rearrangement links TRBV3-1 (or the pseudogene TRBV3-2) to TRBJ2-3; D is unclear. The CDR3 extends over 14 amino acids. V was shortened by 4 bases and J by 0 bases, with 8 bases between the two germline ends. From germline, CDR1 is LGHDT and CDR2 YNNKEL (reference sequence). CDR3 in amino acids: CASSPRDSTDTQYF. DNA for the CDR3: TGTGCCAGCAGCCCCCGCGATAGCACAGATACGCAGTATTTT.

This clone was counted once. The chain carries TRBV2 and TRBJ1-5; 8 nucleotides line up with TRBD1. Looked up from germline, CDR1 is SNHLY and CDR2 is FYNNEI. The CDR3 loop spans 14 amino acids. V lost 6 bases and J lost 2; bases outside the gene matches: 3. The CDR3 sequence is CASRDRVGNQPQHF. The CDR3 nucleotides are TGTGCCAGCAGGGACAGGGTGGGCAATCAGCCCCAGCATTTT.

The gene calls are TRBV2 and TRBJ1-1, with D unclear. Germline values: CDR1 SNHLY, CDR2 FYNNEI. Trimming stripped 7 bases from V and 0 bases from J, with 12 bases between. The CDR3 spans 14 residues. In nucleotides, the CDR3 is TGTGCCAGCACGCCAGATCACATGAACACTGAAGCTTTCTTT. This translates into CASTPDHMNTEAFF.